This T cell receptor (beta chain) originates from a study of tumour-infiltrating T cells in Burkitt lymphoma (dated by TCRdb to 2020 to 2022). Regarding the complete study: The Burkitt lymphoma cohort comprised 82 patients and spanned all epidemiological subtypes of the disease. TCR repertoire data were compared against clinical outcome, and productive clonality predicted overall survival and progression-free survival independently of established prognostic factors such as age at diagnosis.

A word on this clone: Its recognized antigen is unknown. Qualities for individual bases were not recorded, and no much larger clone is one base off.

What the authors observed across the whole study: Numerous Burkitt lymphoma patients were found to share several public clonotypes, a finding suggesting shared tumour neoantigen selection that is absent from diffuse large B-cell lymphoma.

Inclusive of the bounding cysteine and phenylalanine, the CDR3 is 14 residues long. Kept here is only the CDR3 DNA, which spans 42 bases and is read in frame from base 1. Deletion took 5 bases off V and 4 bases off J, with a span of 15 bases between the germline ends. CDR1 is given as MGHDK and CDR2 as SYGVNS, both from the germline V gene. The method was the immunoSEQ multiplex PCR assay. As stored in TCRdb, this immuneACCESS dataset retains in-frame rearrangements with V and J assigned. A fraction of the clones does not appear; measured against another copy, unresolved V genes explain less than half of the discrepancy, and the remainder lacks a known reason. The sample table records thousands of clones; roughly 14% of these occur just once. Of the sample, 6.5% to 8.5% falls within the top ten clones.

Sequenced: tumor tissue. The chain joins TRBV25-1 to TRBJ2-7, with the D gene possibly TRBD1 or TRBD2, each one fitting 5 bases. The origin of this receptor is a human donor with Burkitt lymphoma. CDR3 reads: CASSTAGWGYEQYF. The sequenced DNA: TGTGCCAGCAGTACTGCGGGCTGGGGGTACGAGCAGTACTTC.